What follows are 11 T cell receptor beta chains derived from one specimen sequenced in a study of T cell responses to AZD1222 COVID-19 vaccine (dated by TCRdb to the early 2020s). This specimen's time point label, interpreted: baseline before first vaccination. The method behind the library was the immunoSEQ multiplex PCR assay. TCRdb mirrors the immuneACCESS table, restricted to in-frame sequences. Some clones are absent from its copies; in checked studies, under half trace to an unresolved V gene, and the reason for the others is unknown. The sample includes tens of thousands of clones, with approximately 88% observed a single time. 1% to 1.5% of the sample is held by the ten biggest clonotypes. The sample in question was peripheral blood, obtained on day 0 of AZD1222 vaccination. The receptors were gathered from an adult in good health.

The chain carries TRBV5-1 and TRBJ2-2; D may be TRBD1 (5 bases). Looked up from germline, CDR1 is SGHRS and CDR2 is YFSETQ. This CDR3 is 15 amino acids long. Trimming shortened V by 2 bases and J by 0 bases, and 8 bases separated the two germline ends. In nucleotides, the CDR3 is TGCGCCAGCAGCTTCGGCAGGGCGAACACCGGGGAGCTGTTTTTT. This encodes CASSFGRANTGELFF.

V usage is TRBV19 and J usage is TRBJ2-6; TRBD1 agrees at 10 bases. The V and J ends lost 9 bases and 0 bases, in that order; junction bases with no gene match: 8. The CDR3 totals 17 residues. Germline V gene sequence: CDR1 LNHDA, CDR2 SQIVND (reference sequence). This CDR3 is CASSGQGVSSGANVLTF. The CDR3 DNA reads TGTGCCAGCTCAGGACAGGGGGTTAGCTCTGGGGCCAACGTCCTGACTTTC. Using reference TRBV19 and TRBJ2-6 for the parts outside the CDR3, the full variable domain is DGGITQSPKYLFRKEGQNVTLSCEQNLNHDAMYWYRQDPGQGLRLIYYSQIVNDFQKGDIAEGYSVSREKKESFPLTVTSAQKNPTAFYLCASSGQGVSSGANVLTFGAGSRLTVL.

V and J are TRBV9 and TRBJ2-7, with D hard to call. Trimming left V 0 bases short and J 0 bases short, with 4 bases between. The germline V gene has CDR1 SGDLS and CDR2 YYNGEE. This CDR3 is 13 amino acids long. The CDR3 is CASSVATSYEQYF. CDR3 bases: TGTGCCAGCAGCGTAGCTACCTCCTACGAGCAGTACTTC. Full variable domain (missing parts from reference TRBV9 and TRBJ2-7): DSGVTQTPKHLITATGQRVTLRCSPRSGDLSVYWYQQSLDQGLQFLIQYYNGEERAKGNILERFSAQQFPDLHSELNLSSLELGDSALYFCASSVATSYEQYFGPGTRLTVT.

This chain links TRBV6-5 with TRBJ1-5, with a tentative D call TRBD1 (5 bases). The CDR3 has 14 residues. Germline assignment: CDR1 MNHEY and CDR2 SVGAGI. V lost 7 bases and J 0 bases, leaving 10 bases between the germline ends. CDR3 sequence (DNA): TGTGCCAGCACCGGGGGGAATAGCAATCAGCCCCAGCATTTT. Translation gives CASTGGNSNQPQHF.

The chain links TRBV19 to TRBJ1-5; 8 bases are shared with TRBD1. Trimming took 7 bases from V and 1 from J; bases not matched to a gene: 15. The CDR3 has 18 amino acids. Germline V gene data show CDR1 as LNHDA and CDR2 as SQIVND (reference sequence). CDR3 sequence (DNA): TGTGCCAGTACCCACCAGGGCAGGGGGCGTTTGAGCAATCAGCCCCAGCATTTT. Protein product: CASTHQGRGRLSNQPQHF.

This sequence joins TRBV7-9 and TRBJ1-2, with D unresolved. The CDR3 loop spans 15 amino acids. With 2 bases removed from V and 8 bases from J, the gap between germline ends came to 18 bases. Per germline, CDR1 SEHNR and CDR2 FQNEAQ (reference sequence). CDR3 in amino acids: CASSLNERSARGYTF. The CDR3 region has the DNA TGTGCCAGCAGCTTAAATGAGAGGTCCGCGCGGGGCTACACCTTC. The full variable domain, rest sourced from reference TRBV7-9 and TRBJ1-2, is DTGVSQNPRHKITKRGQNVTFRCDPISEHNRLYWYRQTLGQGPEFLTYFQNEAQLEKSRLLSDRFSAERPKGSFSTLEIQRTEQGDSAMYLCASSLNERSARGYTFGSGTRLTVV.

This clone was counted once. V is TRBV18 and J is TRBJ1-2, with D hard to call. This CDR3 has 13 residues. Germline lookup yields CDR1 KGHSH and CDR2 LQKENI. Trimming pared 0 bases from V and 13 bases from J, leaving 15 bases between. CDR3 nucleotides: TGTGCCAGCTCACCACCGGGAACGTCGGTTTGCACCTTC. Protein product: CASSPPGTSVCTF.

The chain recombines TRBV3-1 (or the pseudogene TRBV3-2) with TRBJ1-1; D may be TRBD1 (6 bases). Germline values: CDR1 LGHDT, CDR2 YNNKEL (reference sequence). The CDR3 loop spans 13 amino acids. Trimming pared 5 bases from V and 3 bases from J, leaving 10 bases between. CDR3 in amino acids: CASSSGAHTEAFF. The CDR3 coding sequence is TGTGCCAGCAGCTCAGGGGCACACACTGAAGCTTTCTTT.

The J gene is TRBJ2-5, the V gene TRBV6-2 or TRBV6-3, with D maybe TRBD1 (6 bases). The V and J ends lost 2 bases and 13 bases respectively, with 17 bases between them. This CDR3 is 13 amino acids long. CDR1 and CDR2 (germline): MNHEY, SVGEGT. CDR3 nucleotide sequence: TGTGCCAGCAGTTACGTGCAGGGGCGGCAACGGTACTTC. Amino acids: CASSYVQGRQRYF.

The V and J genes are TRBV19 and TRBJ1-3; no firm D call. The CDR3 covers 14 residues. In germline, CDR1 is LNHDA, CDR2 SQIVND (reference sequence). V was cut by 9 bases and J by 0 bases, with 12 bases left in between. Here the CDR3 reads CASAFGISGNTIYF. The CDR3 region has the DNA TGTGCCAGCGCTTTTGGGATCTCTGGAAACACCATATATTTT.

The rearrangement uses TRBV19 and TRBJ1-5, with 9 bases matching TRBD1. This CDR3 contains 15 residues. Germline lookup yields CDR1 LNHDA and CDR2 SQIVND (reference sequence). With 7 bases clipped from V and 1 base from J, the junction kept 5 bases outside the gene matches. The CDR3 loop is CASTRTGASNQPQHF. CDR3 nucleotides: TGTGCCAGTACCAGGACAGGGGCGAGCAATCAGCCCCAGCATTTT.